The entry below gives a single T cell receptor beta chain sequence along with its context. These data come from a study of blood T cells in healthy people across ages. Germline loops: CDR1 SGHRS, CDR2 YFSETQ. This CDR3 comprises 15 residues. With V trimmed by 4 bases and J by 3 bases, 9 bases remained unmatched. A second PCR, run for roughly 7 to 12 cycles, used a sample-barcoded 5' primer plus a J-beta primer mix. Each of the cDNA molecules was tagged by a template-switch adaptor with 12 random nucleotides. TCRdb reprocessed the 5' RACE reads with MiXCR, giving one entry per CDR3 protein. The repertoire holds hundreds of thousands of distinct CDR3 sequences, more than 45% seen once, with 20% to 25% in the top ten.

The chain combines TRBV5-1 with TRBJ2-5, with 7 bases aligning to TRBD1. This receptor was obtained from a man under 40 in good health. The sample comprised blood. The CDR3 loop is CASSTGTAGEETQYF. CDR3 in DNA: TGCGCCAGCAGCACCGGGACAGCCGGGGAAGAGACCCAGTACTTC.